These 24 T cell receptor beta chains originate from one sample sequenced in a study of regulatory T cells in long-lasting Graves disease. In building TCR beta libraries, iRepertoire HTBI primers were used together with Arm-PCR of CDR3 regions. MiXCR, run by TCRdb on the multiplex PCR reads, gives a single entry per CDR3 protein. The data contain 450,000 to 600,000 distinct CDR3 sequences, about a sixth of them singletons. Time point specified: newly diagnosed GD, antithyroid drugs for less than 3 months. From PBMCs, RNA was extracted and then used to make the TCR library. These data also featured in a second study, about T cells in Graves' hyperthyroidism and ophthalmopathy.

The input for sequencing was peripheral blood mononuclear cells (PBMCs), taken at new diagnosis, from a patient treated with antithyroid drugs. The receptor source for this set is a man in his forties with Graves disease.

This clonotype turned up a few times. The chain is built from TRBV5-1 and TRBJ2-5; 13 bases map to TRBD2. The V and J ends lost 0 bases and 5 bases, in that order; junction bases with no gene match: 7. In germline, CDR1 is SGHRS, CDR2 YFSETQ. The CDR3 has 17 residues. The CDR3 sequence is CASSLDRTSGSVETQYF. The CDR3 DNA follows: TGCGCCAGCAGCTTGGACAGGACTAGCGGGAGTGTTGAGACCCAGTACTTC.

This clonotype was seen ten or more times. This chain links TRBV20-1 with TRBJ2-5; 7 positions agree with TRBD1. The CDR3 has 15 amino acids. V was clipped by 5 bases and J by 3 bases; unmatched bases: 12. Germline V gene sequence: CDR1 DFQATT, CDR2 SNEGSKA (reference sequence). Here the CDR3 DNA reads TGCAGTGCTCCAGCCGGGGACACAGGGGAAGAGACCCAGTACTTC. Its protein is CSAPAGDTGEETQYF.

The chain joins TRBV15 to TRBJ2-1; 7 nucleotides match TRBD2. This CDR3 has 13 residues. Germline trimming cut 5 bases from V and 11 bases from J; bases unmatched to any gene: 9. Germline V gene lookup returns CDR1 LNHNV and CDR2 YYDKDF (reference sequence). This CDR3 reads CATSEGTGGKQFF. CDR3 in DNA: TGTGCCACCAGCGAGGGGACGGGGGGTAAGCAGTTCTTC. Full variable domain (outside the CDR3, taken from reference TRBV15 and TRBJ2-1): DAMVIQNPRYQVTQFGKPVTLSCSQTLNHNVMYWYQQKSSQAPKLLFHYYDKDFNNEADTPDNFQSRRPNTSFCFLDIRSPGLGDTAMYLCATSEGTGGKQFFGPGTRLTVL.

The chain recombines TRBV19 with TRBJ2-3, with D possibly being TRBD2 (5 bases). Trimming stripped 0 bases from V and 5 bases from J, with 9 bases between. Germline CDR1 LNHDA, CDR2 SQIVND (reference sequence). The CDR3 covers 14 residues. CDR3 loop: CASSIDRRRDTQYF. In DNA form, the CDR3 reads TGTGCCAGTAGTATAGACAGGAGGAGAGATACGCAGTATTTT.

This clonotype was counted between two and nine times. The V call is TRBV28, the J call TRBJ2-2, with D possibly being TRBD1 or TRBD2 (6 bases each). Trimming left V 2 bases short and J 7 bases short, with 17 bases between. This CDR3 comprises 16 residues. Germline CDR1 MDHEN, CDR2 SYDVKM. This CDR3 is CASSLPPPGAGGELFF. In DNA form, the CDR3 reads TGTGCCAGCAGTTTACCCCCTCCGGGGGCGGGCGGGGAGCTGTTTTTT.

This clonotype came up a few times. The chain has TRBV7-2 and TRBJ2-3; D is perhaps TRBD1 or TRBD2 (5 bases each). This CDR3 contains 15 residues. CDR1 and CDR2 (germline): SGHTA, FQGNSA. The germline V and J ends were trimmed by 0 bases and 0 bases, with 7 bases remaining between them. The CDR3, as DNA: TGTGCCAGCAGCTTAGCCTGGGGGAGCACAGATACGCAGTATTTT. Translating it yields CASSLAWGSTDTQYF.

This clonotype was seen ten or more times. The V gene is TRBV7-2, the J gene TRBJ2-1, with D possibly matching TRBD2 (5 bases). The CDR3 sequence is 14 residues long. Trimming stripped 1 base from V and 7 bases from J, with 11 bases between. Germline CDR1 is SGHTA and CDR2 is FQGNSA. CDR3 DNA: TGTGCCAGCAGCTTAGGCCTAGCTATTAATGAGCAGTTCTTC. This gives the protein CASSLGLAINEQFF.

This clonotype was detected many times. The chain is built from TRBV7-6 and TRBJ2-7; 12 nucleotides align to TRBD2. Germline trimming cut 0 bases from V and 2 bases from J; bases unmatched to any gene: 5. The CDR3 contains 17 residues. CDR1 SGHVS and CDR2 FNYEAQ come from the germline V gene. The CDR3: CASSLAHTSGGTYEQYF. The CDR3 nucleotides read TGTGCCAGCAGCTTAGCCCACACTAGCGGGGGGACCTACGAGCAGTACTTC.

The chain joins TRBV6-4 to TRBJ1-2; D gene uncertain. The CDR3 length is 12 residues. CDR1 MRHNA and CDR2 SNTAGT come from the germline V gene. V lost 0 bases and J 6 bases, leaving 5 bases between the germline ends. This CDR3 is CASSDSTHGYTF. CDR3 bases: TGTGCCAGCAGTGACTCGACGCATGGCTACACCTTC.

This clonotype was detected a few times. V gene TRBV27 combines with J gene TRBJ1-6, with no clear D. The CDR3 contains 17 residues. Germline V gives CDR1 MNHEY, CDR2 SMNVEV (reference sequence). The V gene lost 3 bases and the J gene lost 1 base, with 13 bases spanning the gap. CDR3 in DNA: TGTGCCAGCAGTTTGACACACAGTTCATCCTATAATTCACCCCTCCACTTT. It translates to CASSLTHSSSYNSPLHF.

Many counts were recorded for this clonotype. The gene calls are TRBV11-3 and TRBJ2-7; the match to TRBD1 covers 7 bases. With V trimmed by 1 base and J by 1 base, 4 bases remained unmatched. The CDR3 is 15 amino acids. Germline CDR1 and CDR2: SGHNT and YENEEA. This chain's CDR3 is CASSLGNRGSYEQYF. The CDR3 coding sequence is TGTGCCAGCAGCTTAGGGAACAGGGGTTCCTACGAGCAGTACTTC.

The rearrangement uses TRBV5-1 and TRBJ2-7, with D perhaps matching TRBD1 (6 bases). Germline CDR1 SGHRS, CDR2 YFSETQ. This CDR3 is built from 15 residues. Trimming pared 0 bases from V and 7 bases from J, leaving 17 bases between. CDR3 in DNA: TGCGCCAGCAGCTTGGCCGTGGGGGCGCAAGGAGAGCAGTACTTC. This gives the protein CASSLAVGAQGEQYF.

The gene calls are TRBV9 and TRBJ1-2, with D tentatively TRBD1 (6 bases). This CDR3 comprises 16 residues. V was cut by 0 bases and J by 7 bases, with 19 bases left in between. Germline CDR1 reads SGDLS; CDR2 reads YYNGEE. CDR3 sequence reads: CASSVAPQSTGSGYTF. Written as DNA, the CDR3 is TGTGCCAGCAGCGTAGCCCCACAATCAACAGGGTCTGGCTACACCTTC.

This clonotype was detected many times. The chain carries TRBV12-3 or TRBV12-4 and TRBJ2-7, with D possibly being TRBD2 (5 bases). This CDR3 contains 13 residues. V was cut by 8 bases and J by 0 bases, with 11 bases left in between. This CDR3 reads CASRGSSSYEQYF. The CDR3 nucleotides are TGTGCCAGCCGGGGTTCAAGCTCCTACGAGCAGTACTTC.

This clonotype was found many times. This chain connects TRBV12-3 or TRBV12-4 to TRBJ2-1; maybe TRBD1 (6 bases). The CDR3 runs to 14 residues. Between the trimmed V and J ends, which lost 3 bases and 10 bases, there was a span of 16 bases. In DNA form, the CDR3 reads TGTGCCAGCAGTTTTAGGCAGGGGACGCGCGAGCAGTTCTTC. Protein: CASSFRQGTREQFF.

The chain couples TRBV30 to TRBJ1-2, with a possible D match to TRBD1 (6 bases). V was clipped by 4 bases and J by 2 bases, with 8 bases between them. CDR1 and CDR2 (germline): GTSNPN, SVGIG (reference sequence). The length of the CDR3 is 12 residues. The CDR3 protein is CAWNGQNYGYTF. The CDR3 region has the DNA TGTGCCTGGAACGGACAGAACTATGGCTACACCTTC.

This rearrangement joins TRBV28 to TRBJ2-3; TRBD1 aligns across 9 bases. The V gene's germline CDR1 is MDHEN and CDR2 SYDVKM. There are 15 residues in the CDR3. V lost 6 bases and J lost 4; bases outside the gene matches: 8. CDR3 coding DNA: TGTGCCAGCAGGCCACAGGGGGCGCCTCCAGATACGCAGTATTTT. Amino acids: CASRPQGAPPDTQYF.

In its sample, this clonotype was seen many times. The chain links TRBV11-2 to TRBJ2-5, with D maybe TRBD1 (5 bases). With 6 bases removed from V and 2 bases from J, the gap between germline ends came to 13 bases. This CDR3 spans 14 amino acids. In germline, CDR1 is SGHAT, CDR2 FQNNGV. The CDR3 sequence is CASRRFREQETQYF. For the CDR3, the DNA is TGTGCCAGCAGAAGATTCAGGGAACAAGAGACCCAGTACTTC.

This clonotype was found many times. The chain has TRBV10-1 and TRBJ2-1, with 9 bases matching TRBD2. Germline V gene lookup returns CDR1 WNHNN and CDR2 SYGVQD (reference sequence). V gave up 2 bases and J gave up 8 bases; unmatched junction bases: 10. The CDR3 length is 16 residues. DNA of the CDR3: TGCGCCAGCAGTGAGACTAGCGGGTCTGGTTACGATGAGCAGTTCTTC. This sequence encodes CASSETSGSGYDEQFF.

V gene TRBV12-3 or TRBV12-4 combines with J gene TRBJ1-2; D uncertain. This CDR3 region has 13 residues. Deletions cut 6 bases from V and 1 base from J, with 9 bases between. The chain's CDR3 is CASSPTDNYGYTF. Here the CDR3 DNA reads TGTGCCAGCAGCCCGACTGATAACTATGGCTACACCTTC.

In its sample, this clonotype was seen a few times. The CDR3 nucleotides are TGTGCCAGCAGTGAATCGACAGGGGTCAACAATGAGCAGTTCTTC. Its protein is CASSESTGVNNEQFF. The V and J genes are TRBV25-1 and TRBJ2-1; 8 bases map to TRBD1. Germline trimming cut 1 base from V and 5 bases from J; bases unmatched to any gene: 4. This CDR3 has 15 residues. Germline CDR1 and CDR2: MGHDK and SYGVNS.

The chain uses TRBV12-3 or TRBV12-4 and TRBJ1-5; D not certain. The CDR3 contains 13 residues. The V gene lost 7 bases and the J gene lost 3 bases, with 10 bases spanning the gap. The CDR3 DNA is TGTGCCAGCATGTGGGCGGTCAATCAGCCCCAGCATTTT. Amino acids: CASMWAVNQPQHF.

In this sample, this clonotype turned up many times. V usage is TRBV28 and J usage is TRBJ1-2; TRBD1 might be the D (5 bases). The V end was cut by 7 bases, the J end by 0 bases, with 18 bases between. The CDR3 is made up of 16 amino acids. In germline, CDR1 is MDHEN, CDR2 SYDVKM. The CDR3 region is CASTRSGVAPNYGYTF. The CDR3 coding sequence is TGTGCCAGCACCCGTTCGGGGGTAGCCCCTAACTATGGCTACACCTTC.

This chain links TRBV30 with TRBJ2-7; no firm D call. This CDR3 has 13 amino acids. The V end was cut by 4 bases, the J end by 0 bases, with 10 bases between. Looked up from germline, CDR1 is GTSNPN and CDR2 is SVGIG (reference sequence). The CDR3 here is CAWNAASSYEQYF. CDR3 coding DNA: TGTGCCTGGAACGCGGCGTCCTCCTACGAGCAGTACTTC.